This T cell receptor (beta chain) was obtained from a study of blood T cell repertoires in COVID-19. Study as a whole: T cells, B-cell-depleted T cells, or PBMCs supplied cDNA or gDNA.

The assay was immunoSEQ multiplex PCR, and TCRdb's table has in-frame clones only and misses some. The sample has around 310,000 clones; nearly 90% are singletons. The V gene's germline CDR1 is MDHEN and CDR2 SYDVKM. J gave up 3 bases and V 2 bases, and 9 bases lay outside the gene matches. The CDR3 runs 16 residues. Living in 24 US areas, the participants were between 18 and 89 years of age. The study assigned cohorts using participant-reported clinical history. Cohort 3 donors counted as recovered after two negative PCRs, clearance, or resolved symptoms. The source is a woman in her 30s who had recovered from COVID-19. The V gene is TRBV28, the J gene TRBJ1-2; TRBD1 matches 7 bases. What was sequenced was PBMCs or T cells enriched from blood (not recorded which). The CDR3 loop reads CASSLALGTEHYGYTF. Written as DNA, the CDR3 is TGTGCCAGCAGTTTAGCTCTCGGGACAGAACACTATGGCTACACCTTC.